The T cell receptor (beta chain) under discussion was sequenced for a study of CD8 T cells in ankylosing spondylitis. This clonotype was found a few times. As yet, its antigen is unknown. Study findings and constraints: Disease-linked clones bore a CD8+ phenotype and were relatively rare in peripheral blood. A motif in TCR beta, a set of seven to nine highly homologous variants, appeared characteristic of ankylosing spondylitis blood. Enrichment of disease-linked clones was reportedly significant in matched ankylosing spondylitis synovial fluid.

As the method for making TCR beta libraries, quantitative 5'-RACE with molecular barcodes was used. Each CDR3 protein is one row after TCRdb ran MiXCR on the 5' RACE reads. The data contain 25,000 to 30,000 distinct CDR3 sequences, 7.9% of them singletons. The J segment lost 5 bases and the V segment lost 6 bases, leaving 8 bases of the junction unmatched. CDR3 length: 14 residues. Germline CDR1 MNHNS, CDR2 SASEGT. The clonotype was recovered from a male donor with ankylosing spondylitis or in good health (not recorded which). The sequenced sample consisted of blood. This chain links TRBV6-1 with TRBJ1-1; the match to TRBD1 covers 8 bases. Here the CDR3 reads CASRDGQGHTEAFF. The CDR3 nucleotides are TGTGCCAGCAGAGATGGACAGGGCCATACTGAAGCTTTCTTT.